Shown below are 18 T cell receptor beta chains from a single sample sequenced in a study of blood T cell repertoires in COVID-19 (dated by TCRdb to about 2020). Library preparation was by the immunoSEQ multiplex PCR assay. The table comes from immuneACCESS by way of TCRdb, which keeps in-frame sequences with V and J called. Part of the clones is missing from these tables; in studies checked, under half for an unresolved V gene and the rest for unknown reasons. The sample data list around 140,000 clones, and about 89% of these were observed just once. The ten largest clones capture over 2% of the sample. Sequenced: peripheral blood. The receptor source for this set is a middle-aged man with active COVID-19.

The chain couples TRBV27 to TRBJ2-1, with 8 bases fitting TRBD2. J lost 8 bases, V lost 4 bases, and 13 bases had no gene match. The CDR3 is 16 residues long. Germline V gives CDR1 MNHEY, CDR2 SMNVEV (reference sequence). CDR3 loop: CASSSPGGGRIYEQFF. The CDR3 bases are TGTGCCAGCAGTTCCCCGGGGGGGGGCCGAATCTATGAGCAGTTCTTC.

This clone was recorded a few times. The V call is TRBV5-1, the J call TRBJ2-7; 13 bases map to TRBD2. The CDR3 is 13 amino acids. Germline CDR1 reads SGHRS; CDR2 reads YFSETQ. After removal of 5 bases from V and 6 bases from J, the junction contained 2 bases not matched to a gene. Here the CDR3 DNA reads TGCGCCAGCAGACTAGCGGGGGGGCCCGAGCAGTACTTC. This gives the protein CASRLAGGPEQYF.

The chain couples TRBV6-2 or TRBV6-3 to TRBJ1-2; D uncertain. The CDR3 sequence is 12 residues long. Trimming took off 5 bases at V and 4 bases at J, with 8 bases between the two ends. Germline V CDR1 and CDR2: MNHEY, SVGEGT. The CDR3 DNA reads as TGTGCCAGCAGTCCCCACTTCTATGGCTACACCTTC. It yields the protein CASSPHFYGYTF.

This rearrangement joins TRBV2 to TRBJ1-4; TRBD1 matches at 8 bases. V lost 4 bases, J lost 4 bases, and 8 bases stayed unmatched. The CDR3 loop spans 16 amino acids. CDR1 SNHLY and CDR2 FYNNEI come from the germline V gene. CDR3 loop: CASSGVAGQVNEKLFF. In nucleotides, the CDR3 is TGTGCCAGCAGTGGAGTCGCGGGACAGGTTAATGAAAAACTGTTTTTT.

The chain is built from TRBV4-1 and TRBJ2-3, with D uncertain. Germline V gene lookup returns CDR1 MGHRA and CDR2 YSYEKL. The germline V and J ends were trimmed by 3 bases and 5 bases, with 15 bases remaining between them. The CDR3 is made up of 15 amino acids. This CDR3 reads CASSHDVLYLDTQYF. The CDR3 bases are TGCGCCAGCAGCCACGACGTACTATATCTAGATACGCAGTATTTT.

The chain couples TRBV7-8 to TRBJ2-7, with D perhaps TRBD2 (7 bases). The CDR3 has 16 residues. From germline, CDR1 is SGHVS and CDR2 FQNEAQ. Trimming removed 5 bases at V and 1 base at J, with 18 bases between. CDR3 residues: CASSGGGEHRSYEQYF. The CDR3 coding sequence is TGTGCCAGCAGCGGAGGGGGGGAACATAGATCCTACGAGCAGTACTTC. Supplemented by reference TRBV7-8 and TRBJ2-7, the full variable domain reads GAGVSQSPRYKVAKRGQDVALRCDPISGHVSLFWYQQALGQGPEFLTYFQNEAQLDKSGLPSDRFFAERPEGSVSTLKIQRTQQEDSAVYLCASSGGGEHRSYEQYFGPGTRLTVT.

This rearrangement joins TRBV7-2 to TRBJ2-4, with a possible D match to TRBD1 (6 bases). Germline values: CDR1 SGHTA, CDR2 FQGNSA. The CDR3 extends over 16 amino acids. V was clipped by 5 bases and J by 1 base, with 15 bases between them. The CDR3 coding sequence is TGTGCCAGCAGCCCCCAGGGGCTTCTGGCCAAAAACATTCAGTACTTC. The encoded protein is CASSPQGLLAKNIQYF.

The chain is built from TRBV2 and TRBJ2-5, with D perhaps TRBD2 (5 bases). Looked up from germline, CDR1 is SNHLY and CDR2 is FYNNEI. This CDR3 comprises 13 residues. The V and J ends lost 7 bases and 4 bases respectively, with 13 bases between them. This chain's CDR3 is CASNKLDGETQYF. The CDR3 DNA is TGTGCCAGCAATAAACTAGACGGAGAGACCCAGTACTTC. The variable domain in full, with the rest retrieved from reference TRBV2 and TRBJ2-5, is EPEVTQTPSHQVTQMGQEVILRCVPISNHLYFYWYRQILGQKVEFLVSFYNNEISEKSEIFDDQFSVERPDGSNFTLKIRSTKLEDSAMYFCASNKLDGETQYFGPGTRLLVL.

V gene TRBV4-1 combines with J gene TRBJ2-5, with TRBD2 as a possible D gene (6 bases). Germline V lookup: CDR1 MGHRA, CDR2 YSYEKL. V dropped 4 bases and J dropped 1 base, with 19 bases sitting between them. This CDR3 has 17 amino acids. The CDR3 coding sequence is TGCGCCAGCAGCCTCTTACCCCCTGGAGGGTCCCAAGAGACCCAGTACTTC. This translates into CASSLLPPGGSQETQYF.

This clone was found a few times. The chain has TRBV9 and TRBJ1-2; TRBD1 matches at 7 bases. V lost 4 bases and J lost 8; bases outside the gene matches: 11. CDR1 and CDR2 (germline): SGDLS, YYNGEE. The CDR3 spans 14 residues. The CDR3, as DNA: TGTGCCAGCAGCCTCTACGGGACAGTCTACGGCTACACCTTC. It yields the protein CASSLYGTVYGYTF. Together with reference TRBV9 and TRBJ1-2, the CDR3 gives the full variable domain: DSGVTQTPKHLITATGQRVTLRCSPRSGDLSVYWYQQSLDQGLQFLIQYYNGEERAKGNILERFSAQQFPDLHSELNLSSLELGDSALYFCASSLYGTVYGYTFGSGTRLTVV.

The J gene is TRBJ2-3, the V gene TRBV6-1; the D gene is possibly TRBD1 (6 bases). Germline V gene sequence: CDR1 MNHNS, CDR2 SASEGT. The CDR3 is made up of 13 amino acids. V was shortened by 1 base and J by 9 bases, with 11 bases between the two germline ends. The CDR3 protein is CASSEDRVFTQYF. The CDR3 DNA reads TGTGCCAGCAGTGAAGACAGGGTATTCACGCAGTATTTT.

The chain recombines TRBV4-1 with TRBJ2-1; D may be TRBD1 (5 bases). V lost 0 bases, J lost 6 bases, and 15 bases lay in between. Germline CDR1 is MGHRA and CDR2 is YSYEKL. The CDR3 loop spans 16 amino acids. CDR3 DNA: TGCGCCAGCAGCCAAGACCCACAGGTTATGGTCAATGAGCAGTTCTTC. Translating it yields CASSQDPQVMVNEQFF.

The chain couples TRBV5-4 to TRBJ2-1, with TRBD2 as a possible D gene (5 bases). The CDR3 has 15 amino acids. Germline CDR1 reads SGHNT; CDR2 reads YYREEE (reference sequence). The V end was cut by 0 bases, the J end by 5 bases, with 12 bases between. This chain's CDR3 is CASSLDPGLNNEQFF. The CDR3, as DNA: TGTGCCAGCAGCTTGGATCCAGGACTTAACAATGAGCAGTTCTTC.

The V and J genes are TRBV29-1 and TRBJ1-1; 9 positions agree with TRBD1. Germline CDR1 reads SQVTM; CDR2 reads ANQGSEA. V lost 6 bases, J lost 4 bases, and 3 bases stayed unmatched. The CDR3 totals 12 residues. As DNA, the CDR3 is TGCAGCGTAAGACAGGGGGTCACTGAAGCTTTCTTT. Translating gives CSVRQGVTEAFF.

The chain has TRBV6-5 and TRBJ1-5; weak D call: TRBD1 (5 bases). From germline, CDR1 is MNHEY and CDR2 SVGAGI. The V end lost 5 bases, the J end lost 4 bases, and 15 bases lay between the germline ends. There are 15 residues in the CDR3. The CDR3 coding sequence is TGTGCCAGCAGTCCTGCGGGGCTAAGGAATCAGCCCCAGCATTTT. Translation gives CASSPAGLRNQPQHF.

The chain uses TRBV6-5 and TRBJ1-4, with TRBD1 identical over 7 bases. This CDR3 spans 11 amino acids. The germline CDR1 and CDR2 sequences are MNHEY and SVGAGI. Germline trimming cut 5 bases from V and 12 bases from J; bases unmatched to any gene: 3. The chain's CDR3 is CASSTGVELFF. Written as DNA, the CDR3 is TGTGCCAGCAGTACAGGGGTAGAACTGTTTTTT.

CDR3 nucleotide sequence: TGTGCCAGCAGTCAGGGGGCTCAGCCCCAGCATTTT. This codes for CASSQGAQPQHF. The chain has TRBV2 and TRBJ1-5; 8 bases line up with TRBD1. The CDR3 covers 12 residues. Germline V gene lookup returns CDR1 SNHLY and CDR2 FYNNEI. The V segment lost 5 bases and the J segment 6 bases; nucleotides outside the gene matches: 0.

The chain is built from TRBV11-1 and TRBJ2-1, with D tentatively TRBD2 (5 bases). The CDR3 sequence is 15 residues long. CDR1 and CDR2 (germline): SGHAT, FQDESV (reference sequence). The germline V and J ends were trimmed by 0 bases and 8 bases, with 14 bases remaining between them. The CDR3 loop reads CASSLARTARDEQFF. The DNA of the CDR3 is TGTGCCAGCAGCTTAGCGCGGACCGCGAGGGATGAGCAGTTCTTC.